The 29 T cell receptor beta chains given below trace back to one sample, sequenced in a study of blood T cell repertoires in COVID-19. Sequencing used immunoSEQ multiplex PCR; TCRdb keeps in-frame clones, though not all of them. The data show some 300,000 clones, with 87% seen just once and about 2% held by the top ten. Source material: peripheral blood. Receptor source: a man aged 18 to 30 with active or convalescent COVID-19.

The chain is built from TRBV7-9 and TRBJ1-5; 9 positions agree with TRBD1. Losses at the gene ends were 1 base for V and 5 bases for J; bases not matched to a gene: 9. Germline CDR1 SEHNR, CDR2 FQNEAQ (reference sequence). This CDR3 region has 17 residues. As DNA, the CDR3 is TGTGCCAGCAGCTTAGTGGGACTGACAGGGGGGGATCAGCCCCAGCATTTT. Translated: CASSLVGLTGGDQPQHF. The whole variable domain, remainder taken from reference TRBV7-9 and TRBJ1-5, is DTGVSQNPRHKITKRGQNVTFRCDPISEHNRLYWYRQTLGQGPEFLTYFQNEAQLEKSRLLSDRFSAERPKGSFSTLEIQRTEQGDSAMYLCASSLVGLTGGDQPQHFGDGTRLSIL.

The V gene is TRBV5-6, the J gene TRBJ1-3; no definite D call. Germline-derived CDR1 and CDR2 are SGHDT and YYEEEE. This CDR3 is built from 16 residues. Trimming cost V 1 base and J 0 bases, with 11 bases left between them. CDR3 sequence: CASSLIREPSGNTIYF. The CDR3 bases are TGTGCCAGCAGCTTGATTCGGGAGCCCTCTGGAAACACCATATATTTT.

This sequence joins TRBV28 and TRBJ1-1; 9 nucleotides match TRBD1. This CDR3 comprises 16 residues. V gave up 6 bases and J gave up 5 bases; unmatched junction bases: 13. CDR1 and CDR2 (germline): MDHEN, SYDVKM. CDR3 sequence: CASRNLKQGASTEAFF. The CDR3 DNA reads TGTGCCAGCAGGAATCTTAAACAGGGGGCGTCGACTGAAGCTTTCTTT. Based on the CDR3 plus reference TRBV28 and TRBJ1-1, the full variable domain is DVKVTQSSRYLVKRTGEKVFLECVQDMDHENMFWYRQDPGLGLRLIYFSYDVKMKEKGDIPEGYSVSREKKERFSLILESASTNQTSMYLCASRNLKQGASTEAFFGQGTRLTVV.

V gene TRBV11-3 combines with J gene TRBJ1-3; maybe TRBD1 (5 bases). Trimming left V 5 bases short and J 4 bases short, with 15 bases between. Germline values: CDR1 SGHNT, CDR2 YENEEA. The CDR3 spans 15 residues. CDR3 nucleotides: TGTGCCAGCAGCCTTGACTCAGGGCCCGGAAACACCATATATTTT. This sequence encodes CASSLDSGPGNTIYF.

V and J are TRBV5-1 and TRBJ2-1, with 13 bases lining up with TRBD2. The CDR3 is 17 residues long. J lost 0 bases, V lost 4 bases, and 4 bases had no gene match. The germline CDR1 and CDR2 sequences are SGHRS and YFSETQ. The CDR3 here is CASSQLAGGPSYNEQFF. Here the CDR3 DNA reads TGCGCCAGCAGCCAACTAGCGGGGGGGCCCTCCTACAATGAGCAGTTCTTC.

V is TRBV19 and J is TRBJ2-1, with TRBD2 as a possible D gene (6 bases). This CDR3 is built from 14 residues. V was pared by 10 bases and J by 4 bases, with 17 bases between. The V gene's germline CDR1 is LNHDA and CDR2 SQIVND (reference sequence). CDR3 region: CATASGGNYNEQFF. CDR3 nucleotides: TGTGCCACCGCTTCTGGGGGGAATTACAATGAGCAGTTCTTC.

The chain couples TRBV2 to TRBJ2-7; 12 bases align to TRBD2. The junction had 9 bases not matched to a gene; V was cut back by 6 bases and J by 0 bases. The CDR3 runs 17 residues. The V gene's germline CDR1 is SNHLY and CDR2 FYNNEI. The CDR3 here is CASSVLAGGPYSYEQYF. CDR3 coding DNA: TGTGCCAGCAGCGTACTAGCGGGGGGTCCATACTCCTACGAGCAGTACTTC.

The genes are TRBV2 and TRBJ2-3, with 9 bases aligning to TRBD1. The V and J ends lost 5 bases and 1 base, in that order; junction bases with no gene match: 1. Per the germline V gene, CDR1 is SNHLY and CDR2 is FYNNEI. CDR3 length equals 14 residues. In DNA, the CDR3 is TGTGCCAGCAGTCGACAGGGGGGCACAGATACGCAGTATTTT. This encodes CASSRQGGTDTQYF.

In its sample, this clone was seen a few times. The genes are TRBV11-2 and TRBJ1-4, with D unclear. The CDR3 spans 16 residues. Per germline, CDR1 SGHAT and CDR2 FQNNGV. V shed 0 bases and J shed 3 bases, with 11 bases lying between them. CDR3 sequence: CASSLDRGSSNEKLFF. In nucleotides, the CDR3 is TGTGCCAGCAGCTTAGATCGCGGCAGTTCTAATGAAAAACTGTTTTTT.

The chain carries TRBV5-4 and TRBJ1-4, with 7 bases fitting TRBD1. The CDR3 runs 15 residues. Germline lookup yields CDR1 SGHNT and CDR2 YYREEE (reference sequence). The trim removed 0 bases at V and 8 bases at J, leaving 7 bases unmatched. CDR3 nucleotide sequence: TGTGCCAGCAGCTTGGGGGGGGACAGTTCGGAAAAACTGTTTTTT. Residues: CASSLGGDSSEKLFF.

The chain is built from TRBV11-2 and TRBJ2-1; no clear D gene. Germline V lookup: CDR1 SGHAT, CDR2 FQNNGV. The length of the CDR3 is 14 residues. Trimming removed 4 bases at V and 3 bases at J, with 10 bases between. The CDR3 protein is CASSSTALYNEQFF. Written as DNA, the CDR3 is TGTGCCAGCAGCTCTACCGCCCTCTACAATGAGCAGTTCTTC.

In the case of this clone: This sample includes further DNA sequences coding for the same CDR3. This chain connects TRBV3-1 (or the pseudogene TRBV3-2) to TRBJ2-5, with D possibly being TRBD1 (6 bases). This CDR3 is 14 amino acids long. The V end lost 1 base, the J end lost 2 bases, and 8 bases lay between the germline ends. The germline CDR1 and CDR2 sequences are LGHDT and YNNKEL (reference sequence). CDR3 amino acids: CASSQAQGQETQYF. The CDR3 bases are TGTGCCAGCAGCCAAGCACAGGGTCAAGAGACCCAGTACTTC.

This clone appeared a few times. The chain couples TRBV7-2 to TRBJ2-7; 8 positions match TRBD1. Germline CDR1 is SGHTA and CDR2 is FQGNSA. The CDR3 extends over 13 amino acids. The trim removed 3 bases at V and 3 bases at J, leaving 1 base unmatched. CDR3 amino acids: CASSFGTGYEQYF. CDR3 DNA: TGTGCCAGCAGCTTCGGGACAGGCTACGAGCAGTACTTC.

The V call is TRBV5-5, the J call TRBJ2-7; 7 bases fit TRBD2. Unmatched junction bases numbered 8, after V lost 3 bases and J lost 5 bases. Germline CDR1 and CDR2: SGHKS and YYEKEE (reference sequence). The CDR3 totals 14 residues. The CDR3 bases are TGTGCCAGCAGCTCCCGCGGGGGTCAGAACGAGCAGTACTTC. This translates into CASSSRGGQNEQYF.

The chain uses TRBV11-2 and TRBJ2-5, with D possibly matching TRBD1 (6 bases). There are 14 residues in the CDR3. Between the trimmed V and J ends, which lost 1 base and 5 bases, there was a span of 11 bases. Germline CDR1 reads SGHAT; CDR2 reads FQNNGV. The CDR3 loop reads CASSLGGQTETQYF. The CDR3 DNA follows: TGTGCCAGCAGCTTAGGGGGGCAGACGGAGACCCAGTACTTC. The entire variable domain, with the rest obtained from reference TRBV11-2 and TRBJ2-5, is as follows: EAGVAQSPRYKIIEKRQSVAFWCNPISGHATLYWYQQILGQGPKLLIQFQNNGVVDDSQLPKDRFSAERLKGVDSTLKIQPAKLEDSAVYLCASSLGGQTETQYFGPGTRLLVL.

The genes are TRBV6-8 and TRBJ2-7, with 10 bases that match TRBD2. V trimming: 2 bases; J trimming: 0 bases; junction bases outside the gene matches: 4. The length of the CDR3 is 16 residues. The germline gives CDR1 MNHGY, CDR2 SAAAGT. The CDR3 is CASSYVGLAVSYEQYF. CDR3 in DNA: TGTGCCAGCAGTTACGTCGGACTAGCGGTCTCCTACGAGCAGTACTTC.

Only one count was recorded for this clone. This CDR3 reads CASRLAGGPSSYEQYF. The DNA of the CDR3 is TGTGCCAGCAGACTAGCGGGAGGCCCGAGCTCCTACGAGCAGTACTTC. The rearrangement links TRBV6-6 to TRBJ2-7; 12 bases agree with TRBD2. Germline assignment: CDR1 MNHNY and CDR2 SVGAGI (reference sequence). The CDR3 has 16 amino acids. V was clipped by 6 bases and J by 0 bases; unmatched bases: 6.

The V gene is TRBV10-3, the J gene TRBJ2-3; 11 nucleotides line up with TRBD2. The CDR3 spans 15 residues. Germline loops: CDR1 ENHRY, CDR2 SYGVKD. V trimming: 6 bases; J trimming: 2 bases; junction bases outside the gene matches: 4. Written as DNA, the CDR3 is TGTGCCATCAGACTAGCGGGGGCCTCCACAGATACGCAGTATTTT. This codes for CAIRLAGASTDTQYF.

CDR3 DNA sequence: TGTGCCAGCAGTGTAACTAGCGGGTTTAATGAGCAGTTCTTC. Amino acid sequence: CASSVTSGFNEQFF. This chain uses TRBV28 with TRBJ2-1; 9 bases match TRBD2. J was trimmed by 7 bases and V by 5 bases; bases with no gene match: 6. Germline V gene sequence: CDR1 MDHEN, CDR2 SYDVKM. This CDR3 region has 14 residues.

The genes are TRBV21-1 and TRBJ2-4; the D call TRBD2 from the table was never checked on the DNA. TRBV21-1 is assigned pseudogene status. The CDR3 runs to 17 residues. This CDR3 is CASSKARAETAKNIQYF. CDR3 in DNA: TGTGCCAGCAGCAAAGCGAGGGCCGAAACGGCCAAAAACATTCAGTACTTC.

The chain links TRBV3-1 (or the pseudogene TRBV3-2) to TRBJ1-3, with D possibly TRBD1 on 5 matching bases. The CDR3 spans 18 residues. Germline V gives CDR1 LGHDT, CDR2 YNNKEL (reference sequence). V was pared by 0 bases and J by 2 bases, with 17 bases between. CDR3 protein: CASSQDKVVRVAGNTIYF. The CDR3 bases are TGTGCCAGCAGCCAAGATAAGGTCGTCAGGGTAGCTGGAAACACCATATATTTT.

The CDR3 spells CASSSPFLDPVQETQYF. CDR3 sequence (DNA): TGTGCCAGCAGTTCCCCTTTTCTAGATCCGGTTCAAGAGACCCAGTACTTC. The rearrangement joins TRBV28 to TRBJ2-5; D not certain. The CDR3 consists of 17 residues. V was shortened by 4 bases and J by 2 bases, with 20 bases between the two germline ends. The germline V gene has CDR1 MDHEN and CDR2 SYDVKM. The variable domain in full, completed from reference TRBV28 and TRBJ2-5, reads DVKVTQSSRYLVKRTGEKVFLECVQDMDHENMFWYRQDPGLGLRLIYFSYDVKMKEKGDIPEGYSVSREKKERFSLILESASTNQTSMYLCASSSPFLDPVQETQYFGPGTRLLVL.

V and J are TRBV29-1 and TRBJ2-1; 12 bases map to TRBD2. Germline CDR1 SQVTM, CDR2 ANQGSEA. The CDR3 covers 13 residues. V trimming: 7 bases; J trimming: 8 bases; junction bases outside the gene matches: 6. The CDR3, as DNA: TGCAGCGCGCAGACTAGCGGGAGCTATGAGCAGTTCTTC. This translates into CSAQTSGSYEQFF.

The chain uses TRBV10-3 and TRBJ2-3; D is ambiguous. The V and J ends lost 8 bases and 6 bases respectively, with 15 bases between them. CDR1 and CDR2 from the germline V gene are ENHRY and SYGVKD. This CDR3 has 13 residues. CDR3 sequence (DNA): TGTGCCATCGGTAGTAGCTTGTTGGATACGCAGTATTTT. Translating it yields CAIGSSLLDTQYF.

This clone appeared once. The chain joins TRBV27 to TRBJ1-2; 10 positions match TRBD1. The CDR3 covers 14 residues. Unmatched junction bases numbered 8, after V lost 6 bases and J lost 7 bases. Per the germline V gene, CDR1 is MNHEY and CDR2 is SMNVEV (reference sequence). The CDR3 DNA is TGTGCCAGCAGCACCGACAGGGGGCTCGGTGGCTACACCTTC. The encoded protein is CASSTDRGLGGYTF.

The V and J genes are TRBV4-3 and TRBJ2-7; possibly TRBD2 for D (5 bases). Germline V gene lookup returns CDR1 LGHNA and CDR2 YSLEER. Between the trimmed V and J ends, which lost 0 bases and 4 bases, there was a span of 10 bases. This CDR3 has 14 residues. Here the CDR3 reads CASSQDKRAYEQYF. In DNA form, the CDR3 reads TGCGCCAGCAGCCAAGATAAGAGGGCTTACGAGCAGTACTTC.

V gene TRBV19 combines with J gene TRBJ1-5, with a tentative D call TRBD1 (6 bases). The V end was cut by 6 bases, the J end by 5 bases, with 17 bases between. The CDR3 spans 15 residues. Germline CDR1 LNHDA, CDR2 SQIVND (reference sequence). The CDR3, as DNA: TGTGCCAGTAGCGAAACAGGGTTAATTTATCAGCCCCAGCATTTT. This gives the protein CASSETGLIYQPQHF.

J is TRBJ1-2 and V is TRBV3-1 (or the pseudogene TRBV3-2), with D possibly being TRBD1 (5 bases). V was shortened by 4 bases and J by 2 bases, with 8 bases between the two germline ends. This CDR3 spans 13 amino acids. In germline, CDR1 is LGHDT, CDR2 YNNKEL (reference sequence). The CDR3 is CASSPRQNYGYTF. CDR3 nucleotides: TGTGCCAGCAGCCCGAGACAGAACTATGGCTACACCTTC.

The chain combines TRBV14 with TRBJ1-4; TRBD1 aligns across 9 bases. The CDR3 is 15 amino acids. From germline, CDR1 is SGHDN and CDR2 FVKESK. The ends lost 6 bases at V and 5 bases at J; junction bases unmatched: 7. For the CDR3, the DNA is TGTGCCAGCAGTCAACCGGGACAGGGAAATGAAAAACTGTTTTTT. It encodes CASSQPGQGNEKLFF.